This T cell receptor (beta chain) was recorded in a study of blood T cell repertoires in COVID-19. Study-level background: T cells, B-cell-depleted T cells, or PBMCs provided the cDNA or gDNA that served as material.

The participants were between roughly 18 and 89 years old and came from some 25 US areas. Assignments of participants to cohorts depended upon their own reported clinical history. Here immunoSEQ multiplex PCR was the method, and the copy in TCRdb shows in-frame clones only, minus some. The table includes 250,000 to 300,000 clones, approximately 91% detected once. This sequence originates from a middle-aged woman who had recovered from COVID-19. Sequenced sample: PBMCs or T cells enriched from blood (not recorded which).

This chain's CDR3 is CASRSGPGQGAGYGYTF. DNA for the CDR3: TGCGCCAGCAGGTCGGGGCCGGGACAGGGGGCAGGCTATGGCTACACCTTC. J is TRBJ1-2 and V is TRBV5-1; TRBD1 matches 12 bases. This CDR3 contains 17 residues. In germline, CDR1 is SGHRS, CDR2 YFSETQ. After removal of 5 bases from V and 4 bases from J, the junction contained 12 bases not matched to a gene. Drawing the rest from reference TRBV5-1 and TRBJ1-2, the complete variable domain is KAGVTQTPRYLIKTRGQQVTLSCSPISGHRSVSWYQQTPGQGLQFLFEYFSETQRNKGNFPGRFSGRQFSNSRSEMNVSTLELGDSALYLCASRSGPGQGAGYGYTFGSGTRLTVV.